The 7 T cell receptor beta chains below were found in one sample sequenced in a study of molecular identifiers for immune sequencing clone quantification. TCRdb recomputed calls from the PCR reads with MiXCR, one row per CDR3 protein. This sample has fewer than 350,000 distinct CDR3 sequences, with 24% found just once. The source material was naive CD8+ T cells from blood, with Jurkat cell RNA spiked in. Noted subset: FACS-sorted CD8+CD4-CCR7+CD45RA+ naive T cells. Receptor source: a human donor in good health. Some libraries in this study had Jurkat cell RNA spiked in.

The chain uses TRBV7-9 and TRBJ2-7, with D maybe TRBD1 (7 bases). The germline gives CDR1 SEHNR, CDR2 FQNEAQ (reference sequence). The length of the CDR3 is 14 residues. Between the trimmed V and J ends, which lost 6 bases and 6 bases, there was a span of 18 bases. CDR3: CASRPASQGGEQYF. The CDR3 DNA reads TGTGCCAGCAGGCCCGCCTCCCAGGGGGGCGAGCAGTACTTC.

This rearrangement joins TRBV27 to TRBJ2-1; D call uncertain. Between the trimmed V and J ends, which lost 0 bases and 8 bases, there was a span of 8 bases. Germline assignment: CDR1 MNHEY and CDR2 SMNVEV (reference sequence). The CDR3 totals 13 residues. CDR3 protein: CASSLSFRDEQFF. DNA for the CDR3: TGTGCCAGCAGTTTATCTTTCCGGGATGAGCAGTTCTTC.

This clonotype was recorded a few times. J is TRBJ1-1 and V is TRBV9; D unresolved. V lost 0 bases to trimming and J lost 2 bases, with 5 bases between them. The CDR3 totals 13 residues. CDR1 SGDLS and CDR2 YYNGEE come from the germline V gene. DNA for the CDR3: TGTGCCAGCAGCGTAGGGTTTAACACTGAAGCTTTCTTT. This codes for CASSVGFNTEAFF.

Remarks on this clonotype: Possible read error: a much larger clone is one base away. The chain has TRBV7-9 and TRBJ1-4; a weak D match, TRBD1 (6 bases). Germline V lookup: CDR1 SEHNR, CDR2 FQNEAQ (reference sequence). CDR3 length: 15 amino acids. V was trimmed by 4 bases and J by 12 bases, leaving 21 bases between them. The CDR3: CASSSQDRSEEELFF. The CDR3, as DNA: TGTGCCAGCAGCTCCCAAGACAGGTCCGAAGAAGAACTGTTTTTT.

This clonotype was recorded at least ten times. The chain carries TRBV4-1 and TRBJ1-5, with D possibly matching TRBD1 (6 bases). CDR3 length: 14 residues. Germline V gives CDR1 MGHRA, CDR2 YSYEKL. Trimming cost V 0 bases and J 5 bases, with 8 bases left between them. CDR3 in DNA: TGCGCCAGCAGCCAAGAAGACAGGTATCAGCCCCAGCATTTT. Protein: CASSQEDRYQPQHF.

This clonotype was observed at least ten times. The CDR3 reads CSVEDLEAWVGATQYF. The CDR3, as DNA: TGCAGCGTTGAAGACTTAGAGGCCTGGGTCGGAGCGACCCAGTACTTC. The V call is TRBV29-1, the J call TRBJ2-5; D gene unclear. V was shortened by 0 bases and J by 7 bases, with 21 bases between the two germline ends. The CDR3 contains 16 residues. Germline lookup yields CDR1 SQVTM and CDR2 ANQGSEA.

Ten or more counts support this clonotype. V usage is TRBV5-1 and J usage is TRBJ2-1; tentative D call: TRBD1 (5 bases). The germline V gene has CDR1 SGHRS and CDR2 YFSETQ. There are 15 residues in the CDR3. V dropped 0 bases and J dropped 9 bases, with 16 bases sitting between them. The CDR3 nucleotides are TGCGCCAGCAGCTTGGCCGCAGGGCCCCCTTCTGAGCAGTTCTTC. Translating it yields CASSLAAGPPSEQFF. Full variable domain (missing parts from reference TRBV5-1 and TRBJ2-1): KAGVTQTPRYLIKTRGQQVTLSCSPISGHRSVSWYQQTPGQGLQFLFEYFSETQRNKGNFPGRFSGRQFSNSRSEMNVSTLELGDSALYLCASSLAAGPPSEQFFGPGTRLTVL.